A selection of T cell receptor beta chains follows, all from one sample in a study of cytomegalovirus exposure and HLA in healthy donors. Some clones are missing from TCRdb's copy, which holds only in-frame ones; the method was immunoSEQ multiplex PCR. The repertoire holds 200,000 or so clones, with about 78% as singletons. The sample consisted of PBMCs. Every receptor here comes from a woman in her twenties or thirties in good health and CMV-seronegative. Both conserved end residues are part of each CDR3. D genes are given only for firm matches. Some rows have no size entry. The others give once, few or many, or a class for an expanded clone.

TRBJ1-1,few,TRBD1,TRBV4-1,CASSQYDRVDTEAFF,TGCGCCAGCAGCCAGTATGACAGGGTGGACACTGAAGCTTTCTTT
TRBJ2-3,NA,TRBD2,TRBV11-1,CASSGRYWTSGPDTQYF,TGTGCCAGCAGCGGCCGCTACTGGACTAGCGGACCAGATACGCAGTATTTT
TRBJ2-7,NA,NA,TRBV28,CASSLGRSYEQYF,TGTGCCAGCAGTTTGGGCAGATCCTACGAGCAGTACTTC
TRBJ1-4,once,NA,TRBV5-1,CASTPGATNEKLFF,TGCGCCAGCACCCCGGGTGCAACTAATGAAAAACTGTTTTTT
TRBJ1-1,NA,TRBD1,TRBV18,CASSRGAYTEAFF,TGTGCCAGCTCCAGGGGGGCGTACACTGAAGCTTTCTTT
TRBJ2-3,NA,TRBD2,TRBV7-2,CASSPAGGPTDTQYF,TGTGCCAGCAGCCCAGCGGGGGGGCCAACAGATACGCAGTATTTT
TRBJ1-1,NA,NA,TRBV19,CASSAGQPVNTEAFF,TGTGCCAGTAGTGCAGGACAGCCGGTGAACACTGAAGCTTTCTTT
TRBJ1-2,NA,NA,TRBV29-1,CSVYLRSYTF,TGCAGCGTTTATCTTCGGTCCTACACCTTC
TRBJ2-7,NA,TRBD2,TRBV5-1,CASSPTGLAGGPREQYF,TGCGCCAGCAGCCCGACGGGACTAGCGGGAGGCCCCCGCGAGCAGTACTTC
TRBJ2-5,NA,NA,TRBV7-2,CASLKSRQETQYF,TGTGCCAGCCTCAAGTCTAGACAAGAGACCCAGTACTTC